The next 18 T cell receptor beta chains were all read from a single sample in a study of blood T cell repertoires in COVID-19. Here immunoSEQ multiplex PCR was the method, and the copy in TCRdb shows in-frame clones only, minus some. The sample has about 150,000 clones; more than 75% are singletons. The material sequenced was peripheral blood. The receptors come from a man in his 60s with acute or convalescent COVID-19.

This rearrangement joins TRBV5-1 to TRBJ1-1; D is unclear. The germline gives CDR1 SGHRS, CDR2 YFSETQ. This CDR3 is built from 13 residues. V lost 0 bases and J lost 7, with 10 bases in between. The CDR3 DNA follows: TGCGCCAGCAGCTTGGCCGGGAGCAGTGAAGCTTTCTTT. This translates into CASSLAGSSEAFF.

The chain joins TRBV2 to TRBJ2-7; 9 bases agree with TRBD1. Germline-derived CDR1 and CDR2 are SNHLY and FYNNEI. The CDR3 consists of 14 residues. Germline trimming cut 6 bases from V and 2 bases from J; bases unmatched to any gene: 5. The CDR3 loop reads CASSGTGRTYEQYF. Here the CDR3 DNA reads TGTGCCAGCAGCGGGACAGGGAGGACCTACGAGCAGTACTTC. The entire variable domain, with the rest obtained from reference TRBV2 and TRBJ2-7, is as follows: EPEVTQTPSHQVTQMGQEVILRCVPISNHLYFYWYRQILGQKVEFLVSFYNNEISEKSEIFDDQFSVERPDGSNFTLKIRSTKLEDSAMYFCASSGTGRTYEQYFGPGTRLTVT.

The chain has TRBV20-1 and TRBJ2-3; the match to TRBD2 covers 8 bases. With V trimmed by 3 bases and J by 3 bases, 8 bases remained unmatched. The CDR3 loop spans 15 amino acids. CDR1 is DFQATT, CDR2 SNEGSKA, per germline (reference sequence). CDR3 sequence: CSASGREVGTDTQYF. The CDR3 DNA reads TGCAGTGCTAGTGGGCGGGAGGTTGGGACAGATACGCAGTATTTT.

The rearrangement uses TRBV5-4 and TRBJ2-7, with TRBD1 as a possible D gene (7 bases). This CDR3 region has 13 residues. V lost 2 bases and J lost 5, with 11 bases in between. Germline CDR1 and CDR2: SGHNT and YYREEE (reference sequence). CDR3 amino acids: CASSFQGGHEQYF. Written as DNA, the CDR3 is TGTGCCAGCAGCTTCCAGGGGGGACACGAGCAGTACTTC.

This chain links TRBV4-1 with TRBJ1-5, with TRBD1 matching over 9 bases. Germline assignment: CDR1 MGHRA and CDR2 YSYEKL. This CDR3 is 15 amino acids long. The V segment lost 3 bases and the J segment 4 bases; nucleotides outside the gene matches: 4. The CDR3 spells CASSQLGTGNQPQHF. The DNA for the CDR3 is TGCGCCAGCAGCCAGTTAGGGACAGGGAATCAGCCCCAGCATTTT.

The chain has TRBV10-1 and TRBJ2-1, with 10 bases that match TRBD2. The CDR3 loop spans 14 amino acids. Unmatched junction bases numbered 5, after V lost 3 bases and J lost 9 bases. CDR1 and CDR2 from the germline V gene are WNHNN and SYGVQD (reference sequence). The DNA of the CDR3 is TGCGCCAGCAGTGACCTAGCGGGAGTCGGTGAGCAGTTCTTC. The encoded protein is CASSDLAGVGEQFF.

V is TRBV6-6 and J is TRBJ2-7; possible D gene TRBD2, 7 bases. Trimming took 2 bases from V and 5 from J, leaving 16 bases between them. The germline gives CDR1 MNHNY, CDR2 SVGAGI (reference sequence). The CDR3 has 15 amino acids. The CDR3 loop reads CASSYGGGPFHEQYF. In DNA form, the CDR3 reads TGTGCCAGCAGTTACGGGGGGGGGCCGTTCCACGAGCAGTACTTC.

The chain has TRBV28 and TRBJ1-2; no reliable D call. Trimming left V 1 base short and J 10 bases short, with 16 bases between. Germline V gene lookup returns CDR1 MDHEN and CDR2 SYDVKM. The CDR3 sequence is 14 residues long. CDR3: CASSLSRRGTYYTF. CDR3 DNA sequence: TGTGCCAGCAGTTTATCCAGGCGGGGAACTTACTACACCTTC.

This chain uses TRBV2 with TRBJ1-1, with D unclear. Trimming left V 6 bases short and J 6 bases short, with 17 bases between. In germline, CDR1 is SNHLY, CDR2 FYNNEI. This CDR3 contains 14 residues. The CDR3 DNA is TGTGCCAGCAGGATCCTACAGAGTGGCCCTGAAGCTTTCTTT. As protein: CASRILQSGPEAFF.

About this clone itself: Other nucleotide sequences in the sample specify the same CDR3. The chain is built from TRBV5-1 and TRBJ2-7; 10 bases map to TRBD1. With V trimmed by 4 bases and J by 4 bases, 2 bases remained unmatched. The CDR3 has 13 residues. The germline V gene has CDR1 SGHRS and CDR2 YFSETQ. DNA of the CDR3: TGCGCCAGCAGCCCGGACAGGGGGTACGAGCAGTACTTC. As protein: CASSPDRGYEQYF. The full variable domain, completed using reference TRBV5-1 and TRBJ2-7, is KAGVTQTPRYLIKTRGQQVTLSCSPISGHRSVSWYQQTPGQGLQFLFEYFSETQRNKGNFPGRFSGRQFSNSRSEMNVSTLELGDSALYLCASSPDRGYEQYFGPGTRLTVT.

The CDR3 DNA sequence: TGTGCCAGCAGTTCAAAAGAGACCCAGTACTTC. Residues: CASSSKETQYF. The chain employs TRBV28 and TRBJ2-5; D gene ambiguous. Germline-derived CDR1 and CDR2 are MDHEN and SYDVKM. V dropped 4 bases and J dropped 3 bases, with 3 bases sitting between them. The CDR3 has 11 amino acids.

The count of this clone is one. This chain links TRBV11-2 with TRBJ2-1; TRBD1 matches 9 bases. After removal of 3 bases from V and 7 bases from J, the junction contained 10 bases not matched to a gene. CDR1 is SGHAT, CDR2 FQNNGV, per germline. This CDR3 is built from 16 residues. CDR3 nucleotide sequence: TGTGCCAGCAGCTTTTGGGTACAGGGGGCGTTGAATGAGCAGTTCTTC. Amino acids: CASSFWVQGALNEQFF.

CDR3 amino acids: CASRSTDTQYF. CDR3 in DNA: TGCGCCAGCAGGTCCACTGATACGCAGTATTTT. The chain recombines TRBV5-1 with TRBJ2-3; D not certain. The CDR3 consists of 11 residues. From germline, CDR1 is SGHRS and CDR2 YFSETQ. Trimming cost V 5 bases and J 6 bases, with 7 bases left between them.

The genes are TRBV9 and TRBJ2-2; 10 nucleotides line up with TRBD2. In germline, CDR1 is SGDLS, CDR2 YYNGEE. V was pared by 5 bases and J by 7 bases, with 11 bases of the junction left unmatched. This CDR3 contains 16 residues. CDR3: CASSSGVLAGVGELFF. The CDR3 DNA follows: TGTGCCAGCAGTTCAGGGGTCCTAGCGGGAGTCGGGGAGCTGTTTTTT.

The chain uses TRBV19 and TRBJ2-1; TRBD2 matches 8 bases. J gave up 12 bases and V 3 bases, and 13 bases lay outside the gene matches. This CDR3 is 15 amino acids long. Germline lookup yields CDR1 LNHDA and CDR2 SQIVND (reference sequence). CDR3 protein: CASSMELAAVGWQFF. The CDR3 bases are TGTGCCAGTAGTATGGAACTAGCGGCAGTTGGGTGGCAGTTCTTC.

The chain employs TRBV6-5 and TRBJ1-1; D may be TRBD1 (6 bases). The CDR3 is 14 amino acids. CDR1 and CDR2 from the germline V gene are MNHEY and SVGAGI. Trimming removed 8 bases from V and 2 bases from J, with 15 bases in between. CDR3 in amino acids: CASLRGGRNTEAFF. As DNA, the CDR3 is TGTGCCAGCCTAAGGGGGGGCCGTAACACTGAAGCTTTCTTT.

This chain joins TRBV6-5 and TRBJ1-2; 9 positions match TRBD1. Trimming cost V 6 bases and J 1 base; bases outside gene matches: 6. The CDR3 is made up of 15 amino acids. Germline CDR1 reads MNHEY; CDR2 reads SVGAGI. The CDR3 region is CASRPGQGNNYGYTF. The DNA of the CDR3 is TGTGCCAGCAGGCCAGGACAGGGGAATAACTATGGCTACACCTTC.

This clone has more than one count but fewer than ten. The CDR3 loop reads CASSPGTGVRGPQHF. Written as DNA, the CDR3 is TGTGCCAGCAGTCCTGGTACAGGGGTCCGTGGGCCCCAGCATTTT. This chain joins TRBV28 and TRBJ1-5; the match to TRBD1 covers 7 bases. This CDR3 is 15 amino acids long. V dropped 5 bases and J dropped 9; count of bases not matched to a gene: 13. CDR1 is MDHEN, CDR2 SYDVKM, per germline.